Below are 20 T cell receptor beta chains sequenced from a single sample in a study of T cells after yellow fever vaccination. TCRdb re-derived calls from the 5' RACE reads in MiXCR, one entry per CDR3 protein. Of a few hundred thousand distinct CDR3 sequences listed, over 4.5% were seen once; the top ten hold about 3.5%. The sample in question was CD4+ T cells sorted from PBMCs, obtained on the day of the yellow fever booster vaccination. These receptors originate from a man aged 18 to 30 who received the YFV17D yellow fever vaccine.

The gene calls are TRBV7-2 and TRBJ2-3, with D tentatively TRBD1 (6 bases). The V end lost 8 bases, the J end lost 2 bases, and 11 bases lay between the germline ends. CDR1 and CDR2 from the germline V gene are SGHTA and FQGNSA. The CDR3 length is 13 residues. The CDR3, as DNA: TGTGCCAGCGGATACAGGGACACAGATACGCAGTATTTT. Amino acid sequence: CASGYRDTDTQYF.

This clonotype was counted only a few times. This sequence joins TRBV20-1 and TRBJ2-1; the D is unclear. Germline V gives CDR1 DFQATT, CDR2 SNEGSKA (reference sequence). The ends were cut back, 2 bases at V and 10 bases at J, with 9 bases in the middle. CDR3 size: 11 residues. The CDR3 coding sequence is TGCAGTGCTAGAACCGAACAGGAGCAGTTCTTC. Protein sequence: CSARTEQEQFF.

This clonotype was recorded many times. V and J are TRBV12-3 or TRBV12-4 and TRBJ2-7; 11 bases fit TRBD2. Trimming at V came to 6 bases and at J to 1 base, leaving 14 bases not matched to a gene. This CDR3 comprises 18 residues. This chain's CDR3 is CASSQWASGGLASYEQYF. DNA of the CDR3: TGTGCCAGCAGCCAATGGGCTAGCGGGGGGCTGGCGTCCTACGAGCAGTACTTC.

The CDR3 loop is CASSLGPGEYTEAFF. In DNA, the CDR3 is TGCGCCAGCAGCTTGGGTCCGGGGGAGTACACTGAAGCTTTCTTT. This chain joins TRBV5-1 and TRBJ1-1; TRBD1 might be the D (5 bases). CDR3 size: 15 residues. V gave up 0 bases and J gave up 3 bases, with 12 bases separating them. The germline V gene encodes CDR1 SGHRS and CDR2 YFSETQ.

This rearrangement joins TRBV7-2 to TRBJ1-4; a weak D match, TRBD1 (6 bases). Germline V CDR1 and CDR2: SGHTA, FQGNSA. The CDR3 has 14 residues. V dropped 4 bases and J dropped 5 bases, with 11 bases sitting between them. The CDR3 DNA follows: TGTGCCAGCAGCTCACTCGGACAGAATGAAAAACTGTTTTTT. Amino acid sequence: CASSSLGQNEKLFF.

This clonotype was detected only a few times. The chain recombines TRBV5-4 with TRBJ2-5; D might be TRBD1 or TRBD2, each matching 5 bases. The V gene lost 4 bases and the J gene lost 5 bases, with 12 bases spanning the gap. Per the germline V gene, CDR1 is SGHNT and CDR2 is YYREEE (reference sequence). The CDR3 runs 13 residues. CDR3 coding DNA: TGTGCCAGCAGCCCCGGGACCTGGGAGACCCAGTACTTC. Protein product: CASSPGTWETQYF.

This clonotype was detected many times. The CDR3 reads CASTARKRYTNTEAFF. CDR3 nucleotides: TGTGCCAGCACCGCAAGGAAAAGGTACACGAACACTGAAGCTTTCTTT. V gene TRBV6-2 or TRBV6-3 combines with J gene TRBJ1-1, with D unresolved. The CDR3 runs 16 residues. Germline CDR1 and CDR2: MNHEY and SVGEGT. The V end lost 7 bases, the J end lost 1 base, and 19 bases lay between the germline ends.

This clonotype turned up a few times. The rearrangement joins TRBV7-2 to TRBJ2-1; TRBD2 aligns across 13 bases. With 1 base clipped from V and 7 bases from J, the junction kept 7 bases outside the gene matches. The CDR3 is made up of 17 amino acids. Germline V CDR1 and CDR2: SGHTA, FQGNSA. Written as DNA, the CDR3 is TGTGCCAGCAGCTTAGACACTAGCGGGGGGGCGGTGAATGAGCAGTTCTTC. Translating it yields CASSLDTSGGAVNEQFF.

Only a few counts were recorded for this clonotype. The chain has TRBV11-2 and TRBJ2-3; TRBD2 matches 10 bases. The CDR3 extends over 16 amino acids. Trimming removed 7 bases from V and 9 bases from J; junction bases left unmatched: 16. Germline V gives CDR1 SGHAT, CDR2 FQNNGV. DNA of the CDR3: TGTGCCAGCAAAGACGGACTAGCGGCGGCACAGAGAACGCAGTATTTT. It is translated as CASKDGLAAAQRTQYF. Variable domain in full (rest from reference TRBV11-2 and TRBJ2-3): EAGVAQSPRYKIIEKRQSVAFWCNPISGHATLYWYQQILGQGPKLLIQFQNNGVVDDSQLPKDRFSAERLKGVDSTLKIQPAKLEDSAVYLCASKDGLAAAQRTQYFGPGTRLTVL.

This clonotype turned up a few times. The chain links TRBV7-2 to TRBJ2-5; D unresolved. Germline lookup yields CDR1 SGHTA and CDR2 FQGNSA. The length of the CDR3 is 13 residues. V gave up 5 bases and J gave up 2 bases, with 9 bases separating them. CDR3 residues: CASSQDGQETQYF. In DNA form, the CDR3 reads TGTGCCAGCAGCCAGGACGGGCAAGAGACCCAGTACTTC.

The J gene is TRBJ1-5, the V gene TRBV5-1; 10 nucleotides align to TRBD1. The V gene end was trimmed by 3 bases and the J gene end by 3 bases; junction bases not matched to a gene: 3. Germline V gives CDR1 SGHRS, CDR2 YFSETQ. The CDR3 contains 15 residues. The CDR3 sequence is CASSWGQGFNQPQHF. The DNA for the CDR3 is TGCGCCAGCAGCTGGGGACAGGGGTTCAATCAGCCCCAGCATTTT.

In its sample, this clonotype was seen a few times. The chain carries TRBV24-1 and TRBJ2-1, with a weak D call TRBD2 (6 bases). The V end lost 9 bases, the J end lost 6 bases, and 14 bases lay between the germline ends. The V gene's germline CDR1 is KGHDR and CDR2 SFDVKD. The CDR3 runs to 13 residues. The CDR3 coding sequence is TGTGCCACCGGCGGGGCAGGGAGCAATGAGCAGTTCTTC. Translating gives CATGGAGSNEQFF.

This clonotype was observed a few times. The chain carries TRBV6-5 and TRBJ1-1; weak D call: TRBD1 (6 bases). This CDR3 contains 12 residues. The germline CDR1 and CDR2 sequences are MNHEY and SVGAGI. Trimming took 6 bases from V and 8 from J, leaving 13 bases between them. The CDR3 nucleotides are TGTGCCAGCAGCACTACAGGGTCCGAAGCTTTCTTT. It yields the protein CASSTTGSEAFF.

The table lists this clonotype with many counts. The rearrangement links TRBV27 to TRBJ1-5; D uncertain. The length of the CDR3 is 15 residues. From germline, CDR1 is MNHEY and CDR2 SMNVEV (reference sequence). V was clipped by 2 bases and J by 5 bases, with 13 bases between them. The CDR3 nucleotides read TGTGCCAGCAGTTTACGATATCGTGGAGATCAGCCCCAGCATTTT. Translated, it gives CASSLRYRGDQPQHF.

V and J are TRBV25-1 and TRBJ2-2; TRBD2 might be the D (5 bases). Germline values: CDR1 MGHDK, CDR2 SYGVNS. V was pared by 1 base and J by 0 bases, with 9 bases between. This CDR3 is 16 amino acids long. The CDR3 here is CASSESGTPNTGELFF. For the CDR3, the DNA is TGTGCCAGCAGTGAATCGGGAACACCGAACACCGGGGAGCTGTTTTTT.

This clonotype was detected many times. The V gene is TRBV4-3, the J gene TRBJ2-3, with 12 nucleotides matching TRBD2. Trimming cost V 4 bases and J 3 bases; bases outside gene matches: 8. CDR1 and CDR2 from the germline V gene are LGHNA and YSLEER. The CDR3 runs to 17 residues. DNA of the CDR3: TGCGCCAGCAGCCGACTAGCGGGGGCCCTAGGGACAGATACGCAGTATTTT. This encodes CASSRLAGALGTDTQYF.

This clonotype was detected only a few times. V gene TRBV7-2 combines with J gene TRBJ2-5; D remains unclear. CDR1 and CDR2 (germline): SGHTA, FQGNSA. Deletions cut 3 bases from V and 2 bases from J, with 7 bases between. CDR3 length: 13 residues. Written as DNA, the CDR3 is TGTGCCAGCAGCTTGGCGGAACAAGAGACCCAGTACTTC. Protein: CASSLAEQETQYF.

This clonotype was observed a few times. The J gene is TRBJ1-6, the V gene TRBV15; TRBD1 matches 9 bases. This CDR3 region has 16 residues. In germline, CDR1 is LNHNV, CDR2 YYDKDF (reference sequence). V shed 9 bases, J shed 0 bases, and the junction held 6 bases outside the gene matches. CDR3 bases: TGTGCCACACAGGGGGCCGCAAGCTCCTATAATTCACCCCTCCACTTT. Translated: CATQGAASSYNSPLHF.

The CDR3 sequence is CSAGTGGAWGYTF. The CDR3 nucleotides read TGCAGTGCTGGGACAGGGGGCGCGTGGGGCTACACCTTC. The chain couples TRBV20-1 to TRBJ1-2; 12 nucleotides agree with TRBD1. The germline CDR1 and CDR2 sequences are DFQATT and SNEGSKA (reference sequence). CDR3 length: 13 residues. After removal of 5 bases from V and 8 bases from J, the junction contained 6 bases not matched to a gene.

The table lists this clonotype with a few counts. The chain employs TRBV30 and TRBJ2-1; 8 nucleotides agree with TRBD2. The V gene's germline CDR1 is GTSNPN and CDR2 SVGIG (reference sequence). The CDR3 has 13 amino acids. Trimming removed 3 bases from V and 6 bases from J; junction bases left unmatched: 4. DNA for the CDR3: TGTGCCTGGAGCCGTCGGGGGGGCAATGAGCAGTTCTTC. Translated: CAWSRRGGNEQFF. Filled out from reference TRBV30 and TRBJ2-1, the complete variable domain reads SQTIHQWPATLVQPVGSPLSLECTVEGTSNPNLYWYRQAAGRGLQLLFYSVGIGQISSEVPQNLSASRPQDRQFILSSKKLLLSDSGFYLCAWSRRGGNEQFFGPGTRLTVL.